This T cell receptor beta chain was sequenced in a study of CD8 T cells in Susac syndrome. TCR beta was sequenced from blood CD8+ and CD4+ T cells. Control patients had untreated stable or active relapsing-remitting multiple sclerosis by revised McDonald criteria. TEMRA cells underwent FACS enrichment and CD8+ and CD4+ T cells underwent negative isolation. The CDR3 sequence is 14 residues long. V lost 0 bases, J lost 4 bases, and 6 bases lay in between. The RNA, roughly 0.45 to 1 ug, was put through reverse transcription using random hexamers. Amplification of TCR beta CDR3 used immunoSEQ multiplex PCR across 54 Vbeta and 13 Jbeta. In TCRdb, the immunoSEQ multiplex PCR reads were re-called with MiXCR into one record per CDR3 protein. The table shows approximately 140,000 distinct CDR3 sequences, with approximately 96% occurring only once.

V is TRBV12-3 or TRBV12-4 and J is TRBJ2-2; tentative D call: TRBD1 (6 bases). Sequenced input: CD4+ T cells from PBMCs. This sequence was found in a human donor with multiple sclerosis. CDR3 in DNA: TGTGCCAGCAGTTTAGCGGGGGCCACCGGGGAGCTGTTTTTT. Residues: CASSLAGATGELFF.